The present TCR beta chain was sequenced within a study of cytomegalovirus exposure and HLA in healthy donors. It was with 60 Vbeta and 13 Jbeta primers that the PCR ran. The protocol was immunoSEQ multiplex PCR, while the TCRdb copy is restricted to in-frame clones and leaves out a portion. The sample records around 120,000 clones, over 65% being singletons. Germline loops: CDR1 MNHNS, CDR2 SASEGT. This CDR3 spans 16 amino acids. V lost 2 bases and J 0 bases, leaving 13 bases between the germline ends. As regards this clone: Its antigen remains unknown.

General observations from the study: Previous analysis showed most TCR beta V segments were productive about 87% or about 30% of the time. Across donors, sequencing depth was assumed by presence/absence analyses to be roughly uniform. After further analysis at a later stage, 16,951 TCR beta sequences were associated with HLA alleles at 0.05 false discovery rate.

The sequence derives from a woman between 35 and 50 years old in good health and CMV-seropositive. Sequenced material: PBMCs. This rearrangement joins TRBV6-1 to TRBJ1-1; possible D gene TRBD1, 5 bases. CDR3 bases: TGTGCCAGCAGTGAATTGGGCAGGGCGATGAACACTGAAGCTTTCTTT. The encoded protein is CASSELGRAMNTEAFF.